Presented here are 17 T cell receptor beta chains from one specimen sequenced in a study of blood T cell repertoires in COVID-19. The method was immunoSEQ multiplex PCR; TCRdb's version includes in-frame clones alone and lacks a portion of them. The sample has 90,000 to 120,000 clones; 70% to 85% are singletons. The sample consisted of peripheral blood. These receptors originate from a woman aged 40 to 50 with acute or convalescent COVID-19.

The chain carries TRBV6-5 and TRBJ2-3, with a weak D call TRBD2 (7 bases). Trimming stripped 6 bases from V and 5 bases from J, with 15 bases between. The V gene's germline CDR1 is MNHEY and CDR2 SVGAGI. This CDR3 has 14 residues. CDR3 nucleotide sequence: TGTGCCAGCAGGGAGGGGGGGCCTGGAGATACGCAGTATTTT. Protein: CASREGGPGDTQYF.

The chain uses TRBV28 and TRBJ2-7, with 9 bases that match TRBD1. With V trimmed by 7 bases and J by 5 bases, 12 bases remained unmatched. Looked up from germline, CDR1 is MDHEN and CDR2 is SYDVKM. This CDR3 has 15 residues. CDR3 residues: CASTPLDRGPNEQYF. The CDR3 DNA is TGTGCCAGCACCCCACTGGACAGGGGCCCTAACGAGCAGTACTTC.

This chain connects TRBV10-3 to TRBJ2-3; D remains unclear. V was trimmed by 1 base and J by 0 bases, leaving 11 bases between them. CDR1 is ENHRY, CDR2 SYGVKD, per germline. This CDR3 comprises 16 residues. CDR3 DNA sequence: TGTGCCATCAGTGAGTTGTCTGCAACTAGCACAGATACGCAGTATTTT. Protein: CAISELSATSTDTQYF.

V usage is TRBV5-1 and J usage is TRBJ2-3; TRBD1 matches 7 bases. The CDR3 has 14 residues. The germline V gene has CDR1 SGHRS and CDR2 YFSETQ. V shed 1 base, J shed 1 base, and the junction held 0 bases outside the gene matches. The CDR3 region is CASSLQGGTDTQYF. In DNA form, the CDR3 reads TGCGCCAGCAGCTTGCAGGGGGGCACAGATACGCAGTATTTT.

This chain uses TRBV5-1 with TRBJ1-6; 7 bases align to TRBD1. This CDR3 has 16 amino acids. Trimming cost V 0 bases and J 3 bases; bases outside gene matches: 3. The germline V gene has CDR1 SGHRS and CDR2 YFSETQ. CDR3 sequence reads: CASSLGGQIYNSPLHF. CDR3 nucleotide sequence: TGCGCCAGCAGCTTGGGGGGACAGATCTATAATTCACCCCTCCACTTT.

The CDR3 nucleotides read TGTGCCAGCAGTTTGGGGGGGAGCTATGGCTACACCTTC. It yields the protein CASSLGGSYGYTF. The V call is TRBV27, the J call TRBJ1-2; TRBD1 is a possible D gene (5 bases). The CDR3 spans 13 residues. CDR1 and CDR2 (germline): MNHEY, SMNVEV (reference sequence). Trimming stripped 3 bases from V and 4 bases from J, with 9 bases between.

This clone was recorded a few times. This rearrangement joins TRBV27 to TRBJ1-6, with no clear D. Trimming removed 3 bases at V and 8 bases at J, with 14 bases between. Germline lookup yields CDR1 MNHEY and CDR2 SMNVEV (reference sequence). This CDR3 has 15 amino acids. The CDR3 coding sequence is TGTGCCAGCAGTTTGAGATGGCCCCAGGATTCACCCCTCCACTTT. Translation gives CASSLRWPQDSPLHF.

V is TRBV3-1 (or the pseudogene TRBV3-2) and J is TRBJ2-7; 8 bases fit TRBD1. Germline CDR1 LGHDT, CDR2 YNNKEL (reference sequence). V dropped 2 bases and J dropped 8; count of bases not matched to a gene: 8. The length of the CDR3 is 14 residues. CDR3 in amino acids: CASSQWTGRGQQYF. Written as DNA, the CDR3 is TGTGCCAGCAGCCAATGGACAGGGAGAGGCCAGCAGTACTTC.

This chain joins TRBV28 and TRBJ1-6; no firm D call. V shed 10 bases and J shed 7 bases, with 14 bases lying between them. The CDR3 is made up of 13 amino acids. Germline V gives CDR1 MDHEN, CDR2 SYDVKM. CDR3 in DNA: TGTGCCAACAAGAGGGAGGCAAATTCACCCCTCCACTTT. This encodes CANKREANSPLHF.

J is TRBJ1-4 and V is TRBV5-1; a weak D match, TRBD1 (6 bases). This CDR3 comprises 15 residues. V was cut by 2 bases and J by 0 bases, with 8 bases left in between. The germline gives CDR1 SGHRS, CDR2 YFSETQ. The CDR3 spells CASSLQGTTNEKLFF. The CDR3 nucleotides read TGCGCCAGCAGCTTACAGGGAACAACTAATGAAAAACTGTTTTTT. The full variable domain, its missing parts supplied by reference TRBV5-1 and TRBJ1-4, is KAGVTQTPRYLIKTRGQQVTLSCSPISGHRSVSWYQQTPGQGLQFLFEYFSETQRNKGNFPGRFSGRQFSNSRSEMNVSTLELGDSALYLCASSLQGTTNEKLFFGSGTQLSVL.

V usage is TRBV15 and J usage is TRBJ1-6; D gene unclear. Germline CDR1 is LNHNV and CDR2 is YYDKDF (reference sequence). This CDR3 spans 17 amino acids. The V gene lost 1 base and the J gene lost 10 bases, with 20 bases spanning the gap. The CDR3 loop is CATSRGRVASEISPLHF. The CDR3 DNA sequence: TGTGCCACCAGCAGAGGTCGGGTTGCGTCCGAGATCTCACCCCTCCACTTT.

CDR3 loop: CASSQGSSYEQYF. The CDR3 DNA is TGTGCCAGCAGTCAGGGCAGCTCCTACGAGCAGTACTTC. The J gene is TRBJ2-7, the V gene TRBV28; the D gene is possibly TRBD1 (5 bases). The V gene's germline CDR1 is MDHEN and CDR2 SYDVKM. The CDR3 totals 13 residues. The ends were cut back, 5 bases at V and 0 bases at J, with 8 bases in the middle.

The genes are TRBV28 and TRBJ1-1; tentative D call: TRBD1 (5 bases). V lost 1 base to trimming and J lost 10 bases, with 19 bases between them. The length of the CDR3 is 15 residues. CDR1 is MDHEN and CDR2 is SYDVKM in the germline V gene. The CDR3: CASSLSQGAQRRAFF. Written as DNA, the CDR3 is TGTGCCAGCAGTTTATCCCAAGGGGCCCAGAGGAGAGCTTTCTTT. Filled out from reference TRBV28 and TRBJ1-1, the complete variable domain reads DVKVTQSSRYLVKRTGEKVFLECVQDMDHENMFWYRQDPGLGLRLIYFSYDVKMKEKGDIPEGYSVSREKKERFSLILESASTNQTSMYLCASSLSQGAQRRAFFGQGTRLTVV.

The rearrangement joins TRBV6-1 to TRBJ2-2, with D unresolved. V lost 0 bases and J lost 9, with 8 bases in between. Germline lookup yields CDR1 MNHNS and CDR2 SASEGT. The CDR3 extends over 13 amino acids. The CDR3 loop reads CASSEAPARELFF. Here the CDR3 DNA reads TGTGCCAGCAGTGAAGCGCCCGCGAGGGAGCTGTTTTTT.

A word on this clone: The junction differs from germline at one of its ends, possibly a read error. This sample includes further DNA sequences coding for the same CDR3. The rearrangement joins TRBV11-1 to TRBJ2-5, with D tentatively TRBD1 (5 bases). The germline V gene encodes CDR1 SGHAT and CDR2 FQDESV (reference sequence). The CDR3 loop spans 13 amino acids. The CDR3 bases are TGCGCCAGCAGCGACAGTCACCAAGAGACCCAGTACTTC. It specifies CASSDSHQETQYF.

J is TRBJ1-2 and V is TRBV11-2, with 7 bases aligning to TRBD1. The CDR3 totals 15 residues. Germline CDR1 and CDR2: SGHAT and FQNNGV. Germline trimming cut 0 bases from V and 5 bases from J; bases unmatched to any gene: 6. CDR3 sequence (DNA): TGTGCCAGCAGCTTAGATTTGACAGGGAGTTATGGCTACACCTTC. Its protein is CASSLDLTGSYGYTF.

The rearrangement joins TRBV19 to TRBJ1-3, with D maybe TRBD1 (5 bases). The CDR3 runs 17 residues. The ends were cut back, 6 bases at V and 0 bases at J, with 18 bases in the middle. The germline gives CDR1 LNHDA, CDR2 SQIVND (reference sequence). The CDR3 region is CASRPRGGESSGNTIYF. The CDR3, as DNA: TGTGCCAGTAGACCCCGTGGAGGGGAGAGCTCTGGAAACACCATATATTTT.